This entry features one T cell receptor beta chain sequence. This sample was included in a study of T cell changes during pregnancy in multiple sclerosis. Some clones are missing from TCRdb's copy, which holds only in-frame ones; the method was immunoSEQ multiplex PCR. The sample contains under 40,000 clones, around nine tenths of which appear only once. The CDR3 spans 13 residues. Per the germline V gene, CDR1 is SNHLY and CDR2 is FYNNEI. Between the trimmed V and J ends, which lost 11 bases and 4 bases, there was a span of 17 bases. The clonotype was recovered from a female donor with multiple sclerosis, enrolled in a pregnancy study. This specimen consisted of CD8+ T cells from peripheral blood mononuclear cells, obtained before pregnancy. The rearrangement links TRBV2 to TRBJ1-2; possible D gene TRBD1, 6 bases. CDR3 loop: CAYTGQYSYGYTF. DNA of the CDR3: TGTGCCTATACCGGACAGTACAGCTATGGCTACACCTTC. Together with reference TRBV2 and TRBJ1-2, the CDR3 gives the full variable domain: EPEVTQTPSHQVTQMGQEVILRCVPISNHLYFYWYRQILGQKVEFLVSFYNNEISEKSEIFDDQFSVERPDGSNFTLKIRSTKLEDSAMYFCAYTGQYSYGYTFGSGTRLTVV.